Below, one TCR beta chain is given with its context. Adult donors, all healthy and HIV-negative, had no recent acute infections or vaccinations. This entry is derived from a study of shared clonotypes between healthy human individuals. At the deep level, the assay was run. Sequencing was performed with immunoSEQ multiplex PCR; in TCRdb, only in-frame clones are kept and a portion is missing. This sample has about half a million clones, with around 79% found just once. Trimming removed 2 bases at V and 4 bases at J, with 14 bases between. Germline V gene data show CDR1 as SGHTA and CDR2 as FQGNSA. The CDR3 consists of 15 residues.

The V and J genes are TRBV7-2 and TRBJ2-5; tentative D call: TRBD1 (6 bases). The clonotype originates from a woman aged 40-49 years in good health. Some clones in this sample may be carry-over from other donors' samples. Sequenced: PBMCs. The CDR3, as DNA: TGTGCCAGCAGCTTAACGTCAGGGGCGGTAGAGACCCAGTACTTC. Protein: CASSLTSGAVETQYF.